Below are 27 T cell receptor beta chains sequenced from a single sample in a study of T cell responses to AZD1222 COVID-19 vaccine. Using immunoSEQ multiplex PCR, the repertoire was profiled, and TCRdb retains in-frame clones only, with some absent. The profile shows approximately 90,000 clones, 91% of them singletons. The input for sequencing was peripheral blood, taken on day 0 of AZD1222 vaccination. The receptors stem from an adult in good health.

This chain uses TRBV5-4 with TRBJ1-2; D remains unclear. The CDR3 is made up of 14 amino acids. Germline V gene lookup returns CDR1 SGHNT and CDR2 YYREEE (reference sequence). V was clipped by 4 bases and J by 3 bases, with 13 bases between them. The DNA for the CDR3 is TGTGCCAGCAGCCCTGTGGTGCAGGACTATGGCTACACCTTC. Protein sequence: CASSPVVQDYGYTF.

The chain employs TRBV10-3 and TRBJ1-5, with D hard to call. V lost 5 bases to trimming and J lost 7 bases, with 15 bases between them. In germline, CDR1 is ENHRY, CDR2 SYGVKD. The CDR3 consists of 14 residues. As DNA, the CDR3 is TGTGCCATCAGTAGGGATGTATCCACCCAGCCCCAGCATTTT. It encodes CAISRDVSTQPQHF.

In its sample, this clone was seen once. The rearrangement links TRBV27 to TRBJ1-2, with 8 bases fitting TRBD1. Germline V gives CDR1 MNHEY, CDR2 SMNVEV (reference sequence). The V segment lost 5 bases and the J segment 9 bases; nucleotides outside the gene matches: 5. CDR3 length: 12 residues. CDR3 in DNA: TGTGCCAGCAGTACCACAGGGGGTAGCTACACCTTC. Protein: CASSTTGGSYTF.

This clone occurred once. The genes are TRBV6-1 and TRBJ1-5; 10 bases fit TRBD1. The CDR3 spans 20 residues. Germline CDR1 reads MNHNS; CDR2 reads SASEGT. The V and J ends lost 4 bases and 0 bases, in that order; junction bases with no gene match: 15. CDR3 protein: CASSGRLRDGQGDSNQPQHF. The CDR3 bases are TGTGCCAGCAGTGGCAGACTTCGCGATGGACAGGGGGATAGCAATCAGCCCCAGCATTTT.

The chain uses TRBV30 and TRBJ2-2, with D maybe TRBD1 (5 bases). The CDR3 spans 13 residues. The V gene's germline CDR1 is GTSNPN and CDR2 SVGIG (reference sequence). The V gene lost 4 bases and the J gene lost 6 bases, with 12 bases spanning the gap. CDR3 loop: CAWKQGWAGELFF. The DNA of the CDR3 is TGTGCCTGGAAGCAGGGCTGGGCCGGGGAGCTGTTTTTT.

The chain joins TRBV24-1 to TRBJ1-4, with TRBD1 matching over 8 bases. CDR3 length equals 16 residues. V trimming: 2 bases; J trimming: 6 bases; junction bases outside the gene matches: 7. Germline-derived CDR1 and CDR2 are KGHDR and SFDVKD. The CDR3 DNA reads as TGTGCCACCAGTGATTCCCCAGGGGGCCTAGATGAAAAACTGTTTTTT. Translating it yields CATSDSPGGLDEKLFF.

In its sample, this clone was seen once. The chain combines TRBV7-8 with TRBJ1-3, with D unresolved. There are 13 residues in the CDR3. Germline lookup yields CDR1 SGHVS and CDR2 FQNEAQ. Trimming shortened V by 1 base and J by 4 bases, and 5 bases separated the two germline ends. In DNA form, the CDR3 reads TGTGCCAGCAGCTTAGGCAGGGGAAACACCATATATTTT. It translates to CASSLGRGNTIYF.

The rearrangement joins TRBV27 to TRBJ1-2, with a weak D call TRBD1 (5 bases). The CDR3 sequence is 14 residues long. Trimming left V 5 bases short and J 7 bases short, with 17 bases between. The germline V gene has CDR1 MNHEY and CDR2 SMNVEV (reference sequence). As DNA, the CDR3 is TGTGCCAGCAGTCTCCAAGGACGCCAGGGTGGCTACACCTTC. It specifies CASSLQGRQGGYTF.

The chain joins TRBV5-1 to TRBJ1-6, with 8 positions matching TRBD1. The CDR3 totals 16 residues. The ends lost 2 bases at V and 5 bases at J; junction bases unmatched: 6. CDR1 is SGHRS, CDR2 YFSETQ, per germline. DNA of the CDR3: TGCGCCAGCAGCTTAGGACAGGGCAGTAATAATTCACCCCTCCACTTT. This translates into CASSLGQGSNNSPLHF.

This rearrangement joins TRBV7-2 to TRBJ2-3; D uncertain. CDR1 and CDR2 from the germline V gene are SGHTA and FQGNSA. CDR3 length equals 14 residues. V lost 2 bases to trimming and J lost 6 bases, with 12 bases between them. DNA for the CDR3: TGTGCCAGCAGCTTACCGGGCGTCAGGGATACGCAGTATTTT. The encoded protein is CASSLPGVRDTQYF. Based on the CDR3 plus reference TRBV7-2 and TRBJ2-3, the full variable domain is GAGVSQSPSNKVTEKGKDVELRCDPISGHTALYWYRQSLGQGLEFLIYFQGNSAPDKSGLPSDRFSAERTGGSVSTLTIQRTQQEDSAVYLCASSLPGVRDTQYFGPGTRLTVL.

The chain is built from TRBV4-1 and TRBJ2-7, with TRBD2 matching over 7 bases. Germline V gene data show CDR1 as MGHRA and CDR2 as YSYEKL. The V and J ends lost 4 bases and 6 bases, in that order; junction bases with no gene match: 18. The CDR3 loop spans 17 amino acids. Here the CDR3 reads CASSRSAEGGPNSEQYF. CDR3 nucleotide sequence: TGCGCCAGCAGCCGCTCAGCAGAGGGAGGGCCTAATTCCGAGCAGTACTTC.

The chain employs TRBV9 and TRBJ2-7, with 8 nucleotides matching TRBD2. J was trimmed by 6 bases and V by 4 bases; bases with no gene match: 9. The CDR3 runs 14 residues. The germline CDR1 and CDR2 sequences are SGDLS and YYNGEE. CDR3 in amino acids: CASSPMGLDVEQYF. CDR3 DNA sequence: TGTGCCAGCAGCCCCATGGGACTAGACGTCGAGCAGTACTTC.

The rearrangement joins TRBV13 to TRBJ1-4, with a possible D match to TRBD1 (5 bases). The V and J ends lost 5 bases and 10 bases respectively, with 17 bases between them. From germline, CDR1 is PRHDT and CDR2 FYEKMQ (reference sequence). The CDR3 is made up of 14 amino acids. DNA for the CDR3: TGTGCCAGCAGCCCCGGGGGGGGTCCTAGAAAACTGTTTTTT. This sequence encodes CASSPGGGPRKLFF.

The chain is built from TRBV3-1 (or the pseudogene TRBV3-2) and TRBJ2-1; 10 bases agree with TRBD2. The V and J ends lost 0 bases and 3 bases, in that order; junction bases with no gene match: 5. There are 17 residues in the CDR3. Germline V lookup: CDR1 LGHDT, CDR2 YNNKEL (reference sequence). The CDR3 region is CASSQDLAGANYNEQFF. The CDR3 DNA reads TGTGCCAGCAGCCAAGATCTAGCGGGGGCGAACTACAATGAGCAGTTCTTC.

As DNA, the CDR3 is TGTGCCAGCAGTTACTCAAGTGGCGAGCAGTACTTC. This codes for CASSYSSGEQYF. This sequence joins TRBV6-5 and TRBJ2-7; D not certain. Germline CDR1 is MNHEY and CDR2 is SVGAGI. Trimming shortened V by 0 bases and J by 6 bases, and 6 bases separated the two germline ends. The CDR3 has 12 amino acids.

V and J are TRBV11-1 and TRBJ2-6; D not resolved. V lost 8 bases and J lost 1, with 12 bases in between. The CDR3 extends over 15 amino acids. The germline CDR1 and CDR2 sequences are SGHAT and FQDESV (reference sequence). CDR3 loop: CASAQYTSGANVLTF. The CDR3 DNA is TGTGCCAGCGCGCAGTACACTTCTGGGGCCAACGTCCTGACTTTC.

The J gene is TRBJ2-7, the V gene TRBV12-5, with D possibly matching TRBD2 (5 bases). V was pared by 4 bases and J by 3 bases, with 13 bases between. Germline V gene sequence: CDR1 LGHNT, CDR2 FRNRAP. The CDR3 length is 14 residues. DNA of the CDR3: TGTGCTAGTGGTTGGACTTCCACCCTCTACGAGCAGTACTTC. Translation gives CASGWTSTLYEQYF.

This chain links TRBV19 with TRBJ2-7; 10 bases are shared with TRBD1. The CDR3 loop spans 14 amino acids. Germline values: CDR1 LNHDA, CDR2 SQIVND (reference sequence). V dropped 3 bases and J dropped 5; count of bases not matched to a gene: 4. This chain's CDR3 is CASSMGTGANEQYF. The CDR3 nucleotides read TGTGCCAGTAGTATGGGGACAGGGGCCAACGAGCAGTACTTC.

This chain links TRBV10-3 with TRBJ1-2; D remains unclear. The germline V gene encodes CDR1 ENHRY and CDR2 SYGVKD. The CDR3 extends over 14 amino acids. The V end was cut by 6 bases, the J end by 3 bases, with 14 bases between. CDR3 loop: CAIRGVSTYYGYTF. CDR3 sequence (DNA): TGTGCCATCAGAGGTGTTTCAACCTACTATGGCTACACCTTC.

The V and J genes are TRBV5-1 and TRBJ2-1; TRBD2 matches at 7 bases. CDR3 size: 15 residues. Germline V CDR1 and CDR2: SGHRS, YFSETQ. Trimming cost V 2 bases and J 7 bases; bases outside gene matches: 9. In DNA form, the CDR3 reads TGCGCCAGCAGCTTACAGACTAGCACGGTTAATGAGCAGTTCTTC. As protein: CASSLQTSTVNEQFF.

This chain links TRBV5-1 with TRBJ2-3; D call uncertain. V gave up 0 bases and J gave up 7 bases, with 9 bases separating them. This CDR3 comprises 13 residues. Germline V gene sequence: CDR1 SGHRS, CDR2 YFSETQ. The CDR3 region is CASSLGGSNTQYF. CDR3 bases: TGCGCCAGCAGCTTGGGAGGTTCAAATACGCAGTATTTT.

This clone was found once. The chain combines TRBV5-1 with TRBJ2-5; 9 bases are shared with TRBD2. Germline V gene sequence: CDR1 SGHRS, CDR2 YFSETQ. With V trimmed by 0 bases and J by 1 base, 7 bases remained unmatched. This CDR3 spans 17 amino acids. The CDR3 loop reads CASSLGRLAGFQETQYF. In DNA, the CDR3 is TGCGCCAGCAGCTTGGGGCGCCTAGCGGGGTTCCAAGAGACCCAGTACTTC.

The chain combines TRBV6-5 with TRBJ1-2, with 7 bases identical to TRBD1. This CDR3 comprises 16 residues. The ends lost 4 bases at V and 4 bases at J; junction bases unmatched: 12. Germline-derived CDR1 and CDR2 are MNHEY and SVGAGI. Here the CDR3 DNA reads TGTGCCAGCAGTTCACCGGCCGGACAGGATGGCTATGGCTACACCTTC. Translated: CASSSPAGQDGYGYTF.

This chain uses TRBV5-6 with TRBJ1-5; 8 bases agree with TRBD1. The CDR3 extends over 18 amino acids. V was clipped by 2 bases and J by 0 bases; unmatched bases: 10. Per the germline V gene, CDR1 is SGHDT and CDR2 is YYEEEE. The CDR3 loop reads CASSFAGGADYSNQPQHF. The CDR3 nucleotides are TGTGCCAGCAGCTTCGCAGGGGGCGCCGATTATAGCAATCAGCCCCAGCATTTT.

This clone was recorded once. The chain links TRBV28 to TRBJ1-2, with 9 bases fitting TRBD1. Losses at the gene ends were 2 bases for V and 7 bases for J; bases not matched to a gene: 8. The germline V gene encodes CDR1 MDHEN and CDR2 SYDVKM. The CDR3 loop spans 15 amino acids. CDR3 DNA: TGTGCCAGCAGTTTAGGGACAGGGTGGGGACCTGGCTACACCTTC. This sequence encodes CASSLGTGWGPGYTF.

As concerns this clone: The same CDR3 can be traced to other DNA sequences in this sample. The CDR3 DNA follows: TGCGCCAGCAGCTTGGGAGGGGGCGAGACCCAGTACTTC. Its translation: CASSLGGGETQYF. The genes are TRBV5-1 and TRBJ2-5; 7 bases fit TRBD1. Germline lookup yields CDR1 SGHRS and CDR2 YFSETQ. The CDR3 sequence is 13 residues long. Trimming at V came to 0 bases and at J to 5 bases, leaving 1 base not matched to a gene.

CDR3 amino acids: CASSVAPPASGGQETQYF. The CDR3 nucleotides are TGTGCCAGCAGCGTAGCTCCGCCGGCTAGCGGGGGCCAAGAGACCCAGTACTTC. The chain recombines TRBV9 with TRBJ2-5; 10 nucleotides line up with TRBD2. The length of the CDR3 is 18 residues. Trimming at V came to 0 bases and at J to 1 base, leaving 9 bases not matched to a gene. The germline gives CDR1 SGDLS, CDR2 YYNGEE.